This TCR beta chain was profiled in a study of PD-L1 blockade in urothelial cancer. Study in general: Male sex and bladder-origin urothelial cancer characterized about nine tenths of the roughly 29 patients.

Trimming pared 0 bases from V and 0 bases from J, leaving 13 bases between. Looked up from germline, CDR1 is SGDLS and CDR2 is YYNGEE. CDR3 length: 16 amino acids. The time point: pretreatment peripheral blood. Generated by immunoSEQ multiplex PCR, the TCRdb table keeps only in-frame clones and is missing some. This table has over 65,000 clones, approximately 87% appearing once. The J gene is TRBJ2-7, the V gene TRBV9; perhaps TRBD2 as D (5 bases). The sequencing used PBMCs, collected around atezolizumab (anti-PD-L1) treatment. This TCR was recovered from a man between 65 and 79 years old with urothelial cancer. The CDR3 here is CASSVGPGELSYEQYF. CDR3 DNA: TGTGCCAGCAGCGTAGGCCCCGGGGAACTCTCCTACGAGCAGTACTTC.